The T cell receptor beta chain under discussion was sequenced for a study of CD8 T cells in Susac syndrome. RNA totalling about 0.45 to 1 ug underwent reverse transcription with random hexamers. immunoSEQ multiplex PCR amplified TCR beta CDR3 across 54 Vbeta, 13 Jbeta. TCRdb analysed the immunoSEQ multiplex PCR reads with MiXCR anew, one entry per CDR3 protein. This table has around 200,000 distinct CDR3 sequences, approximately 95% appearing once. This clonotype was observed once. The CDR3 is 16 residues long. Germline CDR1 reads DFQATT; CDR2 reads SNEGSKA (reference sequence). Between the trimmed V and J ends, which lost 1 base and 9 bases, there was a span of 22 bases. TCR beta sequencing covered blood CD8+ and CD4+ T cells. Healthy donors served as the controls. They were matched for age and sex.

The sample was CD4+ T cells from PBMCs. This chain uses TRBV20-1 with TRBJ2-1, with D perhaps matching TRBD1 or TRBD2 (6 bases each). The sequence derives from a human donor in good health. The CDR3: CSARGPGARGLAEQFF. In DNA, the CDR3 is TGCAGTGCTAGAGGACCGGGGGCAAGGGGTCTGGCTGAGCAGTTCTTC.